This is a list of T cell receptor beta chains from one sample in a study of cytomegalovirus exposure and HLA in healthy donors. Sequenced by immunoSEQ multiplex PCR; TCRdb stores in-frame clones only, minus some. The data show under 65,000 clones, approximately 82% seen once. The sequenced material came from PBMCs. The source is a man aged 50 or older in good health and CMV-seronegative. The CDR3 runs from the conserved cysteine through the conserved F or W. A D gene is named only where the DNA matches it firmly. A clone size is listed for some rows: how often the clone was seen (once, few, many), or a class if it is expanded.

V gene,J gene,CDR3 length,D gene,clone size,CDR3 protein,CDR3 DNA
TRBV10-3,TRBJ2-7,11,.,.,CAISETGEQYF,TGTGCCATCAGTGAGACCGGGGAGCAGTACTTC
TRBV2,TRBJ2-2,15,TRBD2,.,CASIGSGGAIGELFF,TGTGCCAGCATAGGTAGCGGGGGGGCCATCGGGGAGCTGTTTTTT
TRBV5-6,TRBJ1-4,14,TRBD1,.,CASSLGGGDEKLFF,TGTGCCAGCAGCTTGGGAGGGGGCGATGAAAAACTGTTTTTT
TRBV7-9,TRBJ1-1,14,TRBD1,.,CASSGRTGAVEAFF,TGTGCCAGCAGCGGACGGACAGGGGCCGTTGAAGCTTTCTTT
TRBV9,TRBJ1-1,16,.,.,CASSEPPTATNTEAFF,TGTGCCAGCAGCGAGCCCCCGACAGCGACGAACACTGAAGCTTTCTTT
TRBV7-9,TRBJ1-1,13,.,.,CASSLKVPGEAFF,TGTGCCAGCAGCTTAAAAGTTCCAGGCGAAGCTTTCTTT
TRBV27,TRBJ2-7,16,.,.,CASSLKWGGAGYEQYF,TGTGCCAGCAGTTTAAAGTGGGGGGGGGCTGGGTACGAGCAGTACTTC
TRBV5-6,TRBJ2-5,14,.,.,CASSLAAGQETQYF,TGTGCCAGCAGCCTGGCGGCGGGACAAGAGACCCAGTACTTC
TRBV28,TRBJ2-5,18,.,.,CASSPQPPGLSVGETQYF,TGTGCCAGCAGTCCACAGCCCCCGGGACTTTCGGTAGGAGAGACCCAGTACTTC
TRBV18,TRBJ1-6,16,.,.,CASSPRLSSYNSPLHF,TGTGCCAGCTCACCCCGACTCAGCTCCTATAATTCACCCCTCCACTTT
TRBV4-1,TRBJ2-2,16,.,.,CASRLSNTGSVGELFF,TGCGCCAGCAGGTTAAGCAATACGGGGTCTGTCGGGGAGCTGTTTTTT
TRBV19,TRBJ2-7,12,TRBD1,.,CASRGLSYEQYF,TGTGCCAGCAGGGGGCTCTCCTACGAGCAGTACTTC
TRBV19,TRBJ1-4,15,.,.,CASSLRVGVGEKLFF,TGTGCCAGTAGTCTACGCGTAGGGGTTGGCGAAAAACTGTTTTTT
TRBV5-1,TRBJ2-7,14,TRBD1,once,CASSWTGGPFEQYF,TGCGCCAGCAGTTGGACAGGGGGGCCCTTCGAGCAGTACTTC
TRBV30,TRBJ1-2,11,.,.,CAWSVQFGYTF,TGTGCCTGGAGTGTACAGTTTGGCTACACCTTC
TRBV5-1,TRBJ2-5,15,TRBD2,.,CASSRGTSGQETQYF,TGCGCCAGCAGCCGCGGGACTAGCGGCCAAGAGACCCAGTACTTC
TRBV6-5,TRBJ1-1,13,.,.,CASRYLGGNEAFF,TGTGCCAGCAGATACTTAGGGGGAAATGAAGCTTTCTTT
TRBV12-5,TRBJ1-4,15,.,.,CASGFLRVVGEKLFF,TGTGCTAGTGGTTTCCTGAGGGTGGTAGGGGAAAAACTGTTTTTT
TRBV10-1,TRBJ2-4,13,.,.,CASSYRRGNIQYF,TGCGCCAGCAGTTACAGGAGAGGCAACATTCAGTACTTC
TRBV2,TRBJ2-1,13,.,.,CASSASSYNEQFF,TGTGCCAGCAGTGCTAGTTCCTACAATGAGCAGTTCTTC
TRBV9,TRBJ2-3,18,TRBD2,.,CASSVGGQGGFSTDTQYF,TGTGCCAGCAGCGTAGGCGGGCAGGGAGGGTTTAGCACAGATACGCAGTATTTT
TRBV5-4,TRBJ2-7,13,TRBD1,.,CASSLIGQGTQYF,TGTGCCAGCAGCTTGATAGGACAGGGGACGCAGTACTTC
TRBV6-1,TRBJ1-6,16,TRBD1,once,CASSVTGGWVGSPLHF,TGTGCCAGCAGTGTGACAGGGGGTTGGGTGGGTTCACCCCTCCACTTT
TRBV7-9,TRBJ1-1,12,.,once,CASSLGPVEAFF,TGTGCCAGCAGCTTAGGTCCCGTTGAAGCTTTCTTT
TRBV5-4,TRBJ2-2,15,.,.,CASSHGQKNTGELFF,TGTGCCAGCAGCCACGGACAGAAAAACACCGGGGAGCTGTTTTTT
TRBV7-9,TRBJ2-5,13,.,.,CASSLLAEETQYF,TGTGCCAGCAGCTTATTGGCAGAAGAGACCCAGTACTTC
TRBV7-2,TRBJ2-7,14,TRBD2,.,CASSRTSGTYEQYF,TGTGCCAGCAGCAGGACTAGCGGAACCTACGAGCAGTACTTC
TRBV9,TRBJ2-1,18,TRBD2,.,CASSVAPPTSGIYNEQFF,TGTGCCAGCAGCGTAGCCCCACCCACTAGCGGCATATACAATGAGCAGTTCTTC
TRBV4-3,TRBJ1-1,15,.,once,CASSQETFLDTEAFF,TGCGCCAGCAGCCAAGAGACATTTCTCGACACTGAAGCTTTCTTT
TRBV10-2,TRBJ2-5,14,.,.,CATRSGLAQETQYF,TGCGCCACCAGATCGGGACTGGCCCAAGAGACCCAGTACTTC
TRBV7-8,TRBJ1-4,17,.,.,CASSLEAGYRSNEKLFF,TGTGCCAGCAGCTTAGAGGCAGGGTATAGGTCTAATGAAAAACTGTTTTTT
TRBV6-5,TRBJ1-2,15,.,few,CASAPQGTANYGYTF,TGTGCCAGCGCACCTCAGGGAACAGCTAACTATGGCTACACCTTC
TRBV9,TRBJ2-5,17,TRBD2,.,CASSGGSQRGYQETQYF,TGTGCCAGCAGCGGCGGGTCTCAGCGGGGGTACCAAGAGACCCAGTACTTC
TRBV7-9,TRBJ1-6,12,.,few,CASSLPRAPLHF,TGTGCCAGCAGCCTGCCCCGGGCACCCCTCCACTTT
TRBV6-5,TRBJ2-7,15,.,.,CASRRTGLGSYEQYF,TGTGCCAGCAGACGCACGGGACTGGGGTCCTACGAGCAGTACTTC
TRBV18,TRBJ2-3,17,TRBD2,.,CASSPPTSGLGRDTQYF,TGTGCCAGCTCACCACCAACTAGCGGGTTAGGTAGAGATACGCAGTATTTT
TRBV19,TRBJ2-3,15,TRBD1,.,CASSMGQGVADTQYF,TGTGCCAGTAGTATGGGACAGGGCGTCGCAGATACGCAGTATTTT
TRBV27,TRBJ2-1,14,TRBD1,.,CASSLWDRGDEQFF,TGTGCCAGCAGTTTGTGGGACAGGGGGGATGAGCAGTTCTTC
TRBV14,TRBJ2-5,15,TRBD2,.,CASSTPGLGGETQYF,TGTGCCAGCAGTACCCCGGGACTAGGTGGGGAGACCCAGTACTTC
TRBV7-2,TRBJ2-7,14,.,.,CASSKRTQPYEQYF,TGTGCCAGCAGCAAACGGACACAGCCCTACGAGCAGTACTTC
TRBV28,TRBJ2-6,16,.,.,CASSGGTGSGANVLTF,TGTGCCAGCAGTGGAGGGACGGGCTCTGGGGCCAACGTCCTGACTTTC
TRBV27,TRBJ1-6,14,.,.,CASSFAGDNSPLHF,TGTGCCAGCAGTTTCGCGGGGGATAATTCACCCCTCCACTTT
TRBV5-6,TRBJ2-5,15,TRBD1,.,CASSWDRGVRETQYF,TGTGCCAGCAGCTGGGACAGGGGGGTTCGCGAGACCCAGTACTTC
TRBV7-3,TRBJ2-7,15,TRBD1,.,CASSLEGTGNYEQYF,TGTGCCAGCAGCTTAGAAGGGACAGGGAACTACGAGCAGTACTTC
TRBV7-2,TRBJ2-7,16,TRBD2,.,CASSVRGAGGPDEQYF,TGTGCCAGCAGCGTCCGTGGAGCGGGGGGGCCTGACGAGCAGTACTTC
TRBV2,TRBJ2-7,14,.,.,CASLLAPTSYEQYF,TGTGCCAGCCTCCTGGCCCCCACCTCCTACGAGCAGTACTTC
TRBV6-1,TRBJ1-4,15,TRBD1,.,CASSADRVANEKLFF,TGTGCCAGCAGTGCTGACAGGGTGGCTAATGAAAAACTGTTTTTT
TRBV7-9,TRBJ2-3,17,TRBD2,.,CASSLGKAGRSTDTQYF,TGTGCCAGCAGCTTAGGTAAAGCGGGGCGTAGCACAGATACGCAGTATTTT
TRBV28,TRBJ2-1,15,.,.,CASSPPGEVSNEQFF,TGTGCCAGCAGTCCCCCTGGAGAGGTATCCAATGAGCAGTTCTTC
TRBV13,TRBJ2-7,15,TRBD2,.,CASSLGELAVYEQYF,TGTGCCAGCAGCTTAGGTGAACTAGCGGTATACGAGCAGTACTTC
TRBV19,TRBJ2-2,16,TRBD1,.,CASSPDRGRGTGELFF,TGTGCCAGTAGCCCAGACAGGGGGCGGGGGACCGGGGAGCTGTTTTTT
TRBV6-4,TRBJ2-7,20,.,.,CASSDPDSTIEAGYVGEQYF,TGTGCCAGCAGTGACCCCGACAGTACGATCGAAGCGGGTTACGTGGGGGAGCAGTACTTC
TRBV5-4,TRBJ1-2,13,TRBD1,.,CASSPRGPGGYTF,TGTGCCAGCAGCCCCAGGGGGCCGGGGGGCTACACCTTC
TRBV6-1,TRBJ2-7,14,TRBD1,once,CASSAGTGTYEQYF,TGTGCCAGCAGTGCCGGGACAGGGACCTACGAGCAGTACTTC
TRBV5-1,TRBJ2-7,15,TRBD2,once,CASSQGLAPTYEQYF,TGCGCCAGCAGCCAAGGACTAGCGCCAACCTACGAGCAGTACTTC
TRBV12-5,TRBJ2-3,16,.,.,CASVPGATSSTDTQYF,TGTGCTAGTGTCCCGGGGGCGACTAGCTCAACAGATACGCAGTATTTT
TRBV2,TRBJ2-5,12,.,.,CASSETPETQYF,TGTGCCAGCAGTGAAACACCGGAGACCCAGTACTTC
TRBV7-9,TRBJ2-2,15,.,.,CASSLGGPRHGELFF,TGTGCCAGCAGCTTAGGGGGCCCGAGGCACGGGGAGCTGTTTTTT
TRBV5-1,TRBJ2-5,17,.,.,CVSRPGRGVDIQETQYF,TGCGTCAGCAGACCCGGCCGGGGAGTAGATATCCAAGAGACCCAGTACTTC